This T cell receptor beta chain was recorded in a study of T-cell reconstitution after alpha-beta-depleted transplantation in children. This clonotype was counted only a few times. Its antigen is currently unknown. Study results and limitations: Some patients owed their high day-60 TCRbeta diversity to surviving recipient T cells and thymic progenitors. Several hundred rapidly expanded clones from non-depleted graft cells reportedly supplied alpha-beta T cells about two months post-transplant. At the one-year point after transplant, T-cell counts and TCRbeta diversity were found to come mostly from T cells that had been newly produced.

A library of TCRbeta sequences, prepared with unique molecular identifiers, was generated. TCRdb re-derived calls from the PCR reads in MiXCR, one entry per CDR3 protein. The sample includes around 490,000 distinct CDR3 sequences, 10% to 12% of them seen just once. The TCR originated in a female patient aged 2-9 years who had a stem cell transplant for aplastic anemia, so the T cells may come from the graft donor. The material was PBMCs, mostly from graft donor cells, obtained 180 days after TCRalphabeta/CD19-depleted stem cell transplant.

The CDR3 loop is CSVDVGHNEQFF. CDR3 sequence (DNA): TGCAGCGTTGACGTGGGACACAATGAGCAGTTCTTC. The chain has TRBV29-1 and TRBJ2-1; D may match TRBD1 or TRBD2 (5 bases each). The CDR3 is 12 residues long. Trimming left V 3 bases short and J 5 bases short, with 8 bases between. Germline V gene sequence: CDR1 SQVTM, CDR2 ANQGSEA.